The clone carrying this T cell receptor beta chain came up many times. No antigen is known for it. In TCRdb, the 5' RACE reads were re-called with MiXCR into one record per CDR3 protein. The table lists some 220,000 distinct CDR3 sequences, approximately 3% of them singletons. The sample originates from a study of T cells after yellow fever vaccination. Study results and limitations: Some clonotypes, a small share, were shared between CD4 and CD8 compartments.

In germline, CDR1 is KGHDR, CDR2 SFDVKD. The CDR3 covers 17 residues. V lost 2 bases, J lost 4 bases, and 16 bases lay in between. The sequencing here drew on CD4+ T cells sorted from PBMCs, taken 10 days after the yellow fever booster vaccination. The clonotype originates from a man aged 18 to 29 who received the YFV17D yellow fever vaccine. The V and J genes are TRBV24-1 and TRBJ2-2; weak D call: TRBD1 (5 bases). CDR3 coding DNA: TGTGCCACCAGTGATTCCCACTGGGGCCGTAGCACCGGGGAGCTGTTTTTT. Encoded protein: CATSDSHWGRSTGELFF.